This paragraph covers one T cell receptor (beta chain) sequence. No antigen is known for it. No base qualities exist here, and no much larger clone lies one base off it. This record comes from a study of blood T cell repertoires in COVID-19 (dated by TCRdb to 2020 to 2022). For the study in its entirety: Samples from collaborators originated in the United States, Italy and Spain and spanned both the acute and convalescent phases of COVID-19. The material from the prospective study consisted of cDNA or gDNA derived from T cells, B-cell-depleted T cells, or PBMCs. Subjects who had been exposed to COVID-19, were actively infected with it, or had recovered from it provided the deeply sampled blood TCRbeta repertoires that made up the dataset. The repertoires were made available in a free public database intended to serve as a resource for research on the immune response to SARS-CoV-2. The samples were drawn from the first 160 participants of the ongoing ImmuneRACE study and from 1,254 subjects provided by 6 global collaborators. Nearly every sample came with metadata listing a de-identified subject ID, COVID-19 status, age in years and sex. HLA class I and class II types, where available, came from metadata supplied by the sample provider rather than from assay-based typing. The investigation overall reported the following: Clinical and demographic metadata were provided uncurated, with the amount varying by source and participant.

TCRbeta CDR3 regions were amplified from genomic DNA using the immunoSEQ Assay, a bias-controlled multiplex PCR. Per the source publication's procedure: Within the assay, amplification of reference gene primers was used to estimate how many nucleated cells each sample contained. To quantify the absolute abundance of each unique TCRbeta CDR3 rearrangement, sequence reads were collapsed and filtered. Productive Simpson clonality was computed per sample as the square root of Simpson's diversity index over productive rearrangements. In TCRdb, the immuneACCESS table is reduced to in-frame sequences with V and J assigned. These tables do not hold every clone; where another copy was compared, an unresolved V gene accounts for under half, and the others remain unexplained. V and J calls plus clone size are reproduced from that table; the DNA served to infer D and trimming. The sample table holds about 210,000 clones, of which roughly 81% were seen once. The top ten clonotypes cover approximately 8% of the sample.

Whole blood was collected in K2EDTA tubes by collaborating institutions according to the institutions' own protocols. For TCRbeta analysis, collaborators shipped samples in one of three forms: frozen whole blood, isolated PBMCs, or DNA extracted from either of those sample types. Via the germline V gene, CDR1 is SGHRS and CDR2 YFSETQ. Counted from cysteine to phenylalanine, this CDR3 has 14 amino acids. Only the CDR3 DNA is retained, 42 bases long and in frame from the first base. Germline trimming: 3 bases from V, 4 bases from J; junction bases outside gene matches: 6. The chain uses TRBV5-1 and TRBJ1-2; the junction holds 7 bases that match TRBD1. Source material: peripheral blood. The clonotype was recovered from a woman between 45 and 60 years old with active or convalescent COVID-19. The bases read TGCGCCAGCAGCTCATCTGGACAGGTCTATGGCTACACCTTC. It codes for CASSSSGQVYGYTF.